The 21 T cell receptor beta chains presented below share a single source sample, sequenced in a study of T cells in localized non-small cell lung cancer. Some clones are missing from TCRdb's copy, which holds only in-frame ones; the method was immunoSEQ multiplex PCR. The table lists about 59,000 clones, just over 90% of them singletons. Sequencing was performed on peripheral blood, taken before any cancer treatment. The source is a man between 40 and 69 years old with stage I lung adenocarcinoma.

This clone has just a few counts. This chain uses TRBV10-3 with TRBJ2-2, with D perhaps TRBD1 (5 bases). The V gene's germline CDR1 is ENHRY and CDR2 SYGVKD. The V end was cut by 3 bases, the J end by 3 bases, with 5 bases between. The CDR3 has 13 amino acids. CDR3 nucleotide sequence: TGTGCCATCAGTGACAGGGACACCGGGGAGCTGTTTTTT. This sequence encodes CAISDRDTGELFF.

The chain recombines TRBV6-1 with TRBJ1-2; D not certain. The germline V gene has CDR1 MNHNS and CDR2 SASEGT. This CDR3 is 12 amino acids long. V lost 1 base, J lost 8 bases, and 8 bases lay in between. DNA of the CDR3: TGTGCCAGCAGTGAAGACAGCGTCGGCTACACCTTC. The encoded protein is CASSEDSVGYTF.

A few counts support this clone. The chain couples TRBV29-1 to TRBJ2-7, with D perhaps given as TRBD1 or TRBD2 (5 bases each). The CDR3 extends over 12 amino acids. Trimming left V 8 bases short and J 0 bases short, with 11 bases between. CDR1 and CDR2 (germline): SQVTM, ANQGSEA. This chain's CDR3 is CSSRDGSYEQYF. As DNA, the CDR3 is TGCAGCTCCCGGGACGGCTCCTACGAGCAGTACTTC.

V is TRBV7-6 and J is TRBJ2-5, with 8 positions matching TRBD2. From germline, CDR1 is SGHVS and CDR2 FNYEAQ. V gave up 1 base and J gave up 4 bases; unmatched junction bases: 5. The CDR3 covers 15 residues. Written as DNA, the CDR3 is TGTGCCAGCAGCTTAGACCCGGGAGGGCCAGAGACCCAGTACTTC. Its translation: CASSLDPGGPETQYF.

This chain joins TRBV29-1 and TRBJ2-1; possibly TRBD1 for D (6 bases). The CDR3 extends over 14 amino acids. Germline values: CDR1 SQVTM, CDR2 ANQGSEA. V lost 7 bases and J lost 6, with 19 bases in between. CDR3 residues: CSASLGARGNEQFF. The CDR3 DNA is TGCAGCGCCTCTCTGGGGGCCCGAGGCAATGAGCAGTTCTTC.

The chain links TRBV27 to TRBJ2-7, with 9 bases lining up with TRBD1. This CDR3 is built from 15 residues. Germline-derived CDR1 and CDR2 are MNHEY and SMNVEV (reference sequence). V lost 6 bases to trimming and J lost 3 bases; unmatched junction nucleotides: 9. The CDR3 here is CASSRLDRGDYEQYF. CDR3 nucleotides: TGTGCCAGCAGCAGATTGGACAGGGGCGACTACGAGCAGTACTTC.

The chain employs TRBV5-1 and TRBJ2-5, with 7 nucleotides matching TRBD1. V lost 4 bases to trimming and J lost 6 bases; unmatched junction nucleotides: 12. CDR3 length: 15 amino acids. Germline V CDR1 and CDR2: SGHRS, YFSETQ. The CDR3 loop reads CASSPSDRPGKTQYF. The CDR3 coding sequence is TGCGCCAGCAGCCCTTCGGACAGGCCCGGAAAGACCCAGTACTTC.

The chain employs TRBV29-1 and TRBJ1-1; D may be TRBD1 (5 bases). The CDR3 spans 15 residues. The germline CDR1 and CDR2 sequences are SQVTM and ANQGSEA. Between the trimmed V and J ends, which lost 6 bases and 0 bases, there was a span of 17 bases. The CDR3, as DNA: TGCAGCGTGGGGGGAGGGGCTGACATGAACACTGAAGCTTTCTTT. Its protein is CSVGGGADMNTEAFF.

The chain joins TRBV6-6 to TRBJ2-3; no definite D call. The CDR3 has 13 amino acids. Germline values: CDR1 MNHNY, CDR2 SVGAGI (reference sequence). The V gene lost 6 bases and the J gene lost 3 bases, with 10 bases spanning the gap. The CDR3 region has the DNA TGTGCCAGCAGACAAGTGGGGACAGATACGCAGTATTTT. Its protein product is CASRQVGTDTQYF.

This sequence joins TRBV18 and TRBJ2-7; D is possibly TRBD1 (6 bases). Trimming removed 6 bases at V and 2 bases at J, with 11 bases between. This CDR3 has 13 residues. Per germline, CDR1 KGHSH and CDR2 LQKENI. CDR3: CASSHGQTYEQYF. The CDR3 bases are TGTGCCAGCTCCCACGGACAGACCTACGAGCAGTACTTC.

In DNA form, the CDR3 reads TGCGCCAGCAGCTTGTATTGGGGAGCTAATGAAAAACTGTTTTTT. Amino acids: CASSLYWGANEKLFF. The chain couples TRBV5-1 to TRBJ1-4; D gene unclear. Deletions cut 1 base from V and 3 bases from J, with 10 bases between. The CDR3 is 15 amino acids. The germline V gene encodes CDR1 SGHRS and CDR2 YFSETQ.

The CDR3 loop is CASSLVQAYEQYF. The CDR3 DNA reads TGTGCCAGCAGCTTAGTCCAGGCGTACGAGCAGTACTTC. The chain uses TRBV11-3 and TRBJ2-7; D unresolved. There are 13 residues in the CDR3. V was cut by 1 base and J by 4 bases, with 8 bases left in between. Germline CDR1 is SGHNT and CDR2 is YENEEA.

J is TRBJ1-5 and V is TRBV6-6; D may be TRBD1 (5 bases). V lost 7 bases, J lost 8 bases, and 18 bases lay in between. The CDR3 is 14 amino acids. The V gene's germline CDR1 is MNHNY and CDR2 SVGAGI (reference sequence). The CDR3 here is CASTQWEGREPQHF. In DNA form, the CDR3 reads TGTGCCAGCACCCAGTGGGAGGGGCGAGAGCCCCAGCATTTT.

The count of this clone is one. The chain recombines TRBV5-1 with TRBJ1-6; 11 nucleotides align to TRBD1. In germline, CDR1 is SGHRS, CDR2 YFSETQ. V was pared by 4 bases and J by 3 bases, with 3 bases of the junction left unmatched. This CDR3 is built from 16 residues. CDR3 region: CASSLGTGGYNSPLHF. CDR3 bases: TGCGCCAGCAGCCTAGGGACAGGGGGCTATAATTCACCCCTCCACTTT.

The chain has TRBV7-3 and TRBJ2-2, with 10 bases matching TRBD2. CDR3 length equals 17 residues. J lost 5 bases, V lost 1 base, and 7 bases had no gene match. CDR1 SGHTA and CDR2 FQGTGA come from the germline V gene. The chain's CDR3 is CASSLIASGRGTGELFF. The CDR3 DNA reads TGTGCCAGCAGCTTAATTGCTAGCGGGAGAGGAACCGGGGAGCTGTTTTTT.

The chain links TRBV19 to TRBJ1-4; 7 bases are shared with TRBD1. The CDR3 has 12 residues. Looked up from germline, CDR1 is LNHDA and CDR2 is SQIVND (reference sequence). The V and J ends lost 11 bases and 6 bases, in that order; junction bases with no gene match: 6. Here the CDR3 reads CAATGLDEKLFF. In DNA, the CDR3 is TGTGCCGCGACAGGGTTGGATGAAAAACTGTTTTTT.

The chain combines TRBV30 with TRBJ1-1; 8 bases align to TRBD1. This CDR3 region has 16 residues. V trimming: 0 bases; J trimming: 2 bases; junction bases outside the gene matches: 8. Germline CDR1 GTSNPN, CDR2 SVGIG (reference sequence). CDR3 sequence reads: CAWSVRGDRSNTEAFF. CDR3 nucleotide sequence: TGTGCCTGGAGTGTACGGGGGGACAGGAGCAACACTGAAGCTTTCTTT.

This chain links TRBV11-2 with TRBJ1-1; no clear D gene. The CDR3 has 14 amino acids. The V end lost 5 bases, the J end lost 2 bases, and 12 bases lay between the germline ends. From germline, CDR1 is SGHAT and CDR2 FQNNGV. This chain's CDR3 is CASSSRRSNTEAFF. CDR3 sequence (DNA): TGTGCCAGCAGCAGCCGACGGAGCAACACTGAAGCTTTCTTT.

This chain links TRBV5-1 with TRBJ2-3; 10 bases fit TRBD2. V was pared by 0 bases and J by 4 bases, with 5 bases of the junction left unmatched. The CDR3 has 16 amino acids. CDR1 is SGHRS, CDR2 YFSETQ, per germline. As DNA, the CDR3 is TGCGCCAGCAGCTTGGCTAGCGGGAGTGCTTCAGATACGCAGTATTTT. It is translated as CASSLASGSASDTQYF.

CDR3: CASSVGWGIPTGELFF. DNA for the CDR3: TGTGCCAGCAGCGTAGGGTGGGGGATACCAACCGGGGAGCTGTTTTTT. The chain carries TRBV9 and TRBJ2-2; D tentatively fits TRBD1 or TRBD2 (5 bases each). The length of the CDR3 is 16 residues. Germline CDR1 reads SGDLS; CDR2 reads YYNGEE. The germline V and J ends were trimmed by 0 bases and 5 bases, with 14 bases remaining between them.

The chain links TRBV11-3 to TRBJ2-1; a weak D match, TRBD1 (5 bases). Germline V gene data show CDR1 as SGHNT and CDR2 as YENEEA. The CDR3 spans 16 residues. V was pared by 0 bases and J by 4 bases, with 13 bases between. CDR3 DNA sequence: TGTGCCAGCAGCTTAGATCCAGAGACAGCGTACAATGAGCAGTTCTTC. The encoded protein is CASSLDPETAYNEQFF.